This is a list of T cell receptor beta chains from one sample in a study of T cells after posttransplantation cyclophosphamide. Method: immunoSEQ multiplex PCR; TCRdb's copy keeps in-frame clones and lacks some. In the table there are more than 50,000 clones, around 83% of which are singletons. Sequencing was done on a sample of PBMCs. These receptors were collected from a man aged 30-40 years with a blood cancer, CMV-positive, and with a related stem cell donor. CDR3s include the opening cysteine and the closing phenylalanine or tryptophan. The D gene is left open where the match is weak. Not all rows give a size; the values are once, few, many and, for expanded clones, a class.

TRBV7-9	TRBD2	15	.	TRBJ2-2	CASRTSGSSPGELFF	TGTGCCAGCAGGACTAGCGGGAGTTCCCCCGGGGAGCTGTTTTTT
TRBV15	TRBD1	19	few	TRBJ1-3	CATSNWIRGQEFSGNTIYF	TGTGCCACCAGCAATTGGATCCGGGGACAGGAGTTCTCTGGAAACACCATATATTTT
TRBV19	TRBD1	14	.	TRBJ1-2	CASTPWTGTNGYTF	TGTGCCAGCACCCCCTGGACAGGGACGAATGGCTACACCTTC
TRBV29-1	.	11	.	TRBJ2-1	CSVVLYNEQFF	TGCAGCGTTGTCTTATACAATGAGCAGTTCTTC
TRBV28	TRBD2	17	.	TRBJ2-5	CASSLMGGGPWGETQYF	TGTGCCAGCAGTTTAATGGGGGGAGGGCCTTGGGGAGAGACCCAGTACTTC
TRBV2	.	15	.	TRBJ2-7	CASTPPGIKTYEQYF	TGTGCCAGCACCCCCCCGGGAATCAAGACCTACGAGCAGTACTTC
TRBV7-9	.	12	.	TRBJ1-1	CASSLDATEAFF	TGTGCCAGCAGCTTAGATGCGACTGAAGCTTTCTTT
TRBV7-3	TRBD2	15	.	TRBJ2-3	CASSYTGGITDTQYF	TGTGCCAGCAGCTACACGGGAGGGATCACAGATACGCAGTATTTT
TRBV5-4	TRBD1	15	.	TRBJ2-7	CASSSGQGPRYEQYF	TGTGCCAGCAGCTCCGGACAGGGGCCCCGCTACGAGCAGTACTTC
TRBV28	TRBD1	14	.	TRBJ2-1	CATATGGRHNEQFF	TGTGCCACCGCCACAGGGGGGCGTCACAATGAGCAGTTCTTC
TRBV4-3	TRBD1	16	.	TRBJ2-3	CASSQVPDRGTDTQYF	TGCGCCAGCAGCCAGGTTCCGGACAGGGGAACAGATACGCAGTATTTT
TRBV6-5	.	15	.	TRBJ1-1	CASSTLDIWDTEAFF	TGTGCCAGCAGCACCCTCGACATATGGGACACTGAAGCTTTCTTT
TRBV28	.	13	.	TRBJ2-5	CATLTEGRETQYF	TGTGCCACCCTTACGGAGGGCCGGGAGACCCAGTACTTC
TRBV5-1	TRBD2	19	once	TRBJ2-2	CASRRVGTSGPWNTGELFF	TGCGCCAGCAGGCGTGTAGGGACTAGCGGGCCCTGGAACACCGGGGAGCTGTTTTTT
TRBV4-1	.	16	.	TRBJ1-1	CASRPGVGQTNTEAFF	TGCGCCAGCAGGCCTGGTGTAGGACAGACGAACACTGAAGCTTTCTTT
TRBV5-6	TRBD1	17	once	TRBJ2-3	CASSWPGQGYSTDTQYF	TGTGCCAGCAGCTGGCCGGGACAGGGGTACAGCACAGATACGCAGTATTTT
TRBV7-2	.	14	.	TRBJ2-3	CASRRQISQDTQYF	TGTGCCAGCCGGAGACAGATTTCCCAAGATACGCAGTATTTT
TRBV4-3	TRBD1	15	.	TRBJ2-7	CASSPQDRGSYEQYF	TGCGCCAGCAGCCCCCAGGACAGGGGGAGCTACGAGCAGTACTTC
TRBV7-2	TRBD2	16	once	TRBJ2-5	CASSPVAGARKETQYF	TGTGCCAGCAGCCCCGTAGCGGGAGCGCGAAAGGAGACCCAGTACTTC
TRBV6-1	TRBD1	14	once	TRBJ1-1	CASSAQGANTEAFF	TGTGCCAGCAGTGCACAGGGGGCCAACACTGAAGCTTTCTTT
TRBV7-6	.	16	.	TRBJ2-1	CASSLRAPGSYNEQFF	TGTGCCAGCAGCTTACGCGCCCCGGGATCCTACAATGAGCAGTTCTTC
TRBV2	.	16	.	TRBJ1-6	CASSEGDRGLNSPLHF	TGTGCCAGCAGTGAAGGGGATAGGGGACTTAATTCACCCCTCCACTTT
TRBV9	TRBD1	17	.	TRBJ1-1	CASSVMGRDRGLTEAFF	TGTGCCAGCAGCGTAATGGGGAGGGACAGGGGGCTGACTGAAGCTTTCTTT
TRBV9	.	14	.	TRBJ1-1	CASSVAPSDTEAFF	TGTGCCAGCAGCGTAGCCCCGTCGGACACTGAAGCTTTCTTT
TRBV11-3	TRBD1	14	.	TRBJ2-7	CASSLAVQGYEQYF	TGTGCCAGCAGCTTAGCCGTACAGGGGTACGAGCAGTACTTC